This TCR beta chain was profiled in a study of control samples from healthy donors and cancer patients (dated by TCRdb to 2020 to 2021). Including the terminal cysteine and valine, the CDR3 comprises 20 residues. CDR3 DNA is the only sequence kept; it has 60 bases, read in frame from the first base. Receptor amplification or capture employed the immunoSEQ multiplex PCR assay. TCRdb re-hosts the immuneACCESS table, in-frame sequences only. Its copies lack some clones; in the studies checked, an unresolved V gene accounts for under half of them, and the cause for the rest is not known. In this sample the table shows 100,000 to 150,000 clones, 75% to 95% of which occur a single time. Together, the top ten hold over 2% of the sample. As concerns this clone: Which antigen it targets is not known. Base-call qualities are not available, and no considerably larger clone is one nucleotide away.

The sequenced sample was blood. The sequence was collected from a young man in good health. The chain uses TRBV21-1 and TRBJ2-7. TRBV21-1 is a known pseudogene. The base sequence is TGTGCCAGCAGCAAACCCCTCCTAGGGGATAAAGCGGTTATCACCTACGAGCAGTACGTC. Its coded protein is CASSKPLLGDKAVITYEQYV.